This passage covers 19 T cell receptor beta chains from one sample sequenced in a study of human T cells and chemical hapten exposure. Time point noted: patch test 1, 2 weeks after DPC sensitization. Treatment of the sample: therapeutic diphenylcyclopropenone sensitization with weekly scalp DPC. MiXCR was run by TCRdb on the RACE reads, yielding one entry per CDR3 protein. The profile shows some 94,000 distinct CDR3 sequences, roughly 12% of them singletons. The source material was whole blood, sampled in connection with sensitization to the hapten diphenylcyclopropenone (DPC). These receptors all come from a woman aged 40 to 55 with alopecia areata. Some clones in this sample may be carry-over from other donors' samples.

This clonotype was counted a few times. This chain joins TRBV5-6 and TRBJ1-2; TRBD1 matches 8 bases. The V gene end was trimmed by 0 bases and the J gene end by 5 bases; junction bases not matched to a gene: 9. This CDR3 has 16 amino acids. Germline CDR1 reads SGHDT; CDR2 reads YYEEEE. The chain's CDR3 is CASSLGQGISTYGYTF. CDR3 sequence (DNA): TGTGCCAGCAGCTTGGGACAGGGGATTTCAACGTATGGCTACACCTTC.

The V call is TRBV19, the J call TRBJ2-7, with D tentatively TRBD1 or TRBD2 (5 bases each). CDR1 LNHDA and CDR2 SQIVND come from the germline V gene (reference sequence). The CDR3 is 15 residues long. V was trimmed by 3 bases and J by 6 bases, leaving 18 bases between them. CDR3 DNA: TGTGCCAGTAGTATTTCCCGGACCAAGAGGGGCGAGCAGTACTTC. This encodes CASSISRTKRGEQYF.

The chain has TRBV28 and TRBJ1-4, with a possible D match to TRBD1 (5 bases). Germline V gives CDR1 MDHEN, CDR2 SYDVKM. The V end lost 6 bases, the J end lost 0 bases, and 26 bases lay between the germline ends. This CDR3 spans 20 amino acids. The CDR3 DNA reads as TGTGCCAGCAGCCCGCGGGAGGGGAGATACAACCCTGCAACTAATGAAAAACTGTTTTTT. This sequence encodes CASSPREGRYNPATNEKLFF.

This clonotype showed up many times. The V and J genes are TRBV29-1 and TRBJ2-3; D might be TRBD1 or TRBD2, each matching 6 bases. The V and J ends lost 8 bases and 2 bases respectively, with 14 bases between them. CDR3 size: 13 residues. From germline, CDR1 is SQVTM and CDR2 ANQGSEA. The CDR3 here is CSLVGGFTDTQYF. Written as DNA, the CDR3 is TGCAGCTTGGTGGGGGGCTTCACAGATACGCAGTATTTT.

This clonotype has ten or more counts. The gene calls are TRBV2 and TRBJ2-3; 7 nucleotides match TRBD2. V lost 6 bases and J lost 0; bases outside the gene matches: 12. The CDR3 has 17 amino acids. CDR1 and CDR2 (germline): SNHLY, FYNNEI. The CDR3 reads CASRSPSGGESTDTQYF. In DNA form, the CDR3 reads TGTGCCAGCAGGTCCCCTAGCGGTGGGGAGAGCACAGATACGCAGTATTTT.

This clonotype has a count of ten or more. V gene TRBV18 combines with J gene TRBJ2-3; 10 positions agree with TRBD2. With V trimmed by 6 bases and J by 1 base, 4 bases remained unmatched. The CDR3 is 15 residues long. Germline V gene sequence: CDR1 KGHSH, CDR2 LQKENI. CDR3 nucleotide sequence: TGTGCCAGCTCGGGGACTAGCGACCGCACAGATACGCAGTATTTT. It is translated as CASSGTSDRTDTQYF.

The chain uses TRBV20-1 and TRBJ2-3; 8 bases map to TRBD2. Germline CDR1 reads DFQATT; CDR2 reads SNEGSKA (reference sequence). This CDR3 spans 15 amino acids. Trimming at V came to 5 bases and at J to 4 bases, leaving 11 bases not matched to a gene. The CDR3 DNA is TGCAGTGCTTCAAGACCAAGCGGGAGCCCAGATACGCAGTATTTT. As protein: CSASRPSGSPDTQYF.

This clonotype was seen ten or more times. This sequence joins TRBV29-1 and TRBJ2-5, with TRBD2 matching over 7 bases. The CDR3 sequence is 14 residues long. V gave up 4 bases and J gave up 2 bases; unmatched junction bases: 7. Germline CDR1 and CDR2: SQVTM and ANQGSEA. The DNA of the CDR3 is TGCAGCGTTGCAAGGGCTAGCGGACAAGAGACCCAGTACTTC. Translated, it gives CSVARASGQETQYF.

This clonotype was recorded a few times. This chain links TRBV19 with TRBJ1-1; 9 nucleotides match TRBD1. Germline CDR1 and CDR2: LNHDA and SQIVND (reference sequence). V was clipped by 7 bases and J by 3 bases; unmatched bases: 9. CDR3 length: 15 amino acids. The CDR3 reads CASKSGTGYHTEAFF. CDR3 DNA: TGTGCCAGTAAATCCGGGACAGGGTACCACACTGAAGCTTTCTTT.

This chain uses TRBV12-3 or TRBV12-4 with TRBJ2-7; 7 bases align to TRBD1. There are 16 residues in the CDR3. After removal of 5 bases from V and 2 bases from J, the junction contained 12 bases not matched to a gene. In nucleotides, the CDR3 is TGTGCCAGCAGTCCCGGGGACAGATCATTGACCTACGAGCAGTACTTC. Residues: CASSPGDRSLTYEQYF.

The chain employs TRBV28 and TRBJ1-5, with D tentatively TRBD1 (5 bases). There are 15 residues in the CDR3. The germline gives CDR1 MDHEN, CDR2 SYDVKM. Trimming removed 7 bases from V and 7 bases from J, with 20 bases in between. The CDR3 DNA sequence: TGTGCCAGCACCCCTCTGGTAGGGGCAGGGCAGCCCCAGCATTTT. This translates into CASTPLVGAGQPQHF.

The rearrangement links TRBV29-1 to TRBJ2-1; D assignment may be TRBD1 or TRBD2 (6 bases each). CDR3 length equals 14 residues. Trimming stripped 6 bases from V and 0 bases from J, with 12 bases between. Germline V gene lookup returns CDR1 SQVTM and CDR2 ANQGSEA. The CDR3 DNA reads TGCAGCGTGACTACGGGGGCCTCCTACAATGAGCAGTTCTTC. Encoded protein: CSVTTGASYNEQFF.

This clonotype occurred a few times. The chain is built from TRBV29-1 and TRBJ2-7; TRBD1 or TRBD2 may be the D gene (6 bases each). Germline V gives CDR1 SQVTM, CDR2 ANQGSEA. Trimming stripped 4 bases from V and 4 bases from J, with 14 bases between. This CDR3 comprises 13 residues. As DNA, the CDR3 is TGCAGCGTTGGGGCAGGGGAGGTTTACGAGCAGTACTTC. Encoded protein: CSVGAGEVYEQYF.

The DNA for the CDR3 is TGTGCCAGCAGTTTAAGGGCAGATACGCAGTATTTT. Protein product: CASSLRADTQYF. The chain has TRBV27 and TRBJ2-3; D is uncertain. V was pared by 2 bases and J by 4 bases, with 4 bases between. The length of the CDR3 is 12 residues. Germline V CDR1 and CDR2: MNHEY, SMNVEV (reference sequence).

This clonotype showed up many times. The rearrangement links TRBV2 to TRBJ2-3, with 10 bases identical to TRBD2. The junction had 12 bases not matched to a gene; V was cut back by 1 base and J by 2 bases. Germline loops: CDR1 SNHLY, CDR2 FYNNEI. This CDR3 spans 19 amino acids. CDR3 protein: CASSEDPGLAVSLTDTQYF. CDR3 sequence (DNA): TGTGCCAGCAGTGAAGACCCTGGACTAGCGGTGTCCCTCACAGATACGCAGTATTTT.

This clonotype was counted ten times or more. The V and J genes are TRBV2 and TRBJ1-2; tentatively, D is TRBD1 (6 bases). CDR1 and CDR2 from the germline V gene are SNHLY and FYNNEI. The CDR3 has 13 residues. Trimming removed 4 bases from V and 6 bases from J, with 12 bases in between. CDR3 residues: CASSGTGQNGYTF. In DNA form, the CDR3 reads TGTGCCAGCAGTGGAACAGGACAGAATGGCTACACCTTC.

The CDR3 DNA reads TGCAGCGTTGCGGGAGCGGCTTACAATGAGCAGTTCTTC. This gives the protein CSVAGAAYNEQFF. V is TRBV29-1 and J is TRBJ2-1, with a possible D match to TRBD2 (6 bases). This CDR3 is built from 13 residues. Looked up from germline, CDR1 is SQVTM and CDR2 is ANQGSEA. V was pared by 4 bases and J by 4 bases, with 11 bases between.

V is TRBV12-3 or TRBV12-4 and J is TRBJ2-5, with unresolved D. There are 12 residues in the CDR3. Between the trimmed V and J ends, which lost 5 bases and 3 bases, there was a span of 7 bases. CDR3 amino acids: CASSTLEETQYF. CDR3 DNA: TGTGCCAGCAGTACGCTAGAAGAGACCCAGTACTTC.

This clonotype was seen more than once but under ten times. The chain carries TRBV7-3 and TRBJ2-1; D tentatively fits TRBD1 or TRBD2 (5 bases each). The germline V gene encodes CDR1 SGHTA and CDR2 FQGTGA. V lost 2 bases and J lost 2, with 10 bases in between. This CDR3 has 15 residues. The CDR3 sequence is CASSLGDGTYNEQFF. CDR3 sequence (DNA): TGTGCCAGCAGCTTAGGGGACGGAACCTACAATGAGCAGTTCTTC.